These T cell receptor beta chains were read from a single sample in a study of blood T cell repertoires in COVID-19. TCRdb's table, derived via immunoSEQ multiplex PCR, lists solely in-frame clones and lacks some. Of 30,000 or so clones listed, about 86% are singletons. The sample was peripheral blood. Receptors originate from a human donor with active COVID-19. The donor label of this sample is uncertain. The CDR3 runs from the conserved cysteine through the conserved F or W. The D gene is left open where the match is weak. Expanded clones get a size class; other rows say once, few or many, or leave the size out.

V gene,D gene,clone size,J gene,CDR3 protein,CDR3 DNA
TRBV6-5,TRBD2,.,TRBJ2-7,CASSYAGTSDYEQYF,TGTGCCAGCAGTTACGCCGGGACTAGCGACTACGAGCAGTACTTC
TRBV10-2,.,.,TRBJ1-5,CASSELAGNQPQHF,TGCGCCAGCAGTGAGTTGGCAGGGAATCAGCCCCAGCATTTT
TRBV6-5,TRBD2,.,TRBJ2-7,CASTGASGEQYF,TGTGCCAGCACTGGGGCTAGCGGCGAGCAGTACTTC
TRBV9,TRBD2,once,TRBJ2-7,CASSVTSGSIEQYF,TGTGCCAGCAGCGTAACTAGCGGGAGTATAGAGCAGTACTTC
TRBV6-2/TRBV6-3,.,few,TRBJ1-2,CASSYPRWPNRESNYGYTF,TGTGCCAGCAGTTACCCCAGGTGGCCGAACAGGGAATCTAACTATGGCTACACCTTC
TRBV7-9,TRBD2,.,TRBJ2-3,CASSLRTSGTVTQYF,TGTGCCAGCAGCCTACGGACTAGCGGGACAGTTACGCAGTATTTT
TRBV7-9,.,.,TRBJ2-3,CASSPYTDTQYF,TGTGCCAGCAGCCCCTACACAGATACGCAGTATTTT
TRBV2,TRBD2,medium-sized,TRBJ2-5,CASSQTSGGANPYQETQYF,TGTGCCAGCAGCCAGACTAGCGGGGGGGCCAACCCCTACCAAGAGACCCAGTACTTC
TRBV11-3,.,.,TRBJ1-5,CASSPSSSNQPQHF,TGTGCCAGCAGCCCATCGAGTAGCAATCAGCCCCAGCATTTT
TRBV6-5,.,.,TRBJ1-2,CASSYRGRTNYGYTF,TGTGCCAGCAGTTACAGGGGCCGGACCAACTATGGCTACACCTTC
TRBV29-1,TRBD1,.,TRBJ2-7,CSVEGGTGFPYEQYF,TGCAGCGTTGAAGGGGGGACAGGGTTCCCCTACGAGCAGTACTTC
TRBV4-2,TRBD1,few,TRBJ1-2,CASSQGGGTGGLGYTF,TGTGCCAGCAGCCAAGGGGGCGGGACAGGGGGTCTTGGCTACACCTTC
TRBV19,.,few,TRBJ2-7,CASSLGLRGGYEQYF,TGTGCCAGTAGTCTAGGGCTTAGGGGAGGATACGAGCAGTACTTC
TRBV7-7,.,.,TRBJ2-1,CASSPSLNLNNEQFF,TGTGCTAGCAGCCCCTCCCTAAATCTTAATAATGAGCAGTTCTTC
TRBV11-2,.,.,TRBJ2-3,CASSLDWRGAGTDTQYF,TGTGCCAGCAGCTTAGATTGGCGCGGGGCCGGAACAGATACGCAGTATTTT
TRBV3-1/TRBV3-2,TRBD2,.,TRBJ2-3,CASSQRERGGTDTQYF,TGTGCCAGCAGCCAACGTGAGCGGGGGGGGACAGATACGCAGTATTTT
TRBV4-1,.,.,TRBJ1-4,CASSQDREDGGAREKLFF,TGCGCCAGCAGCCAAGATCGGGAGGACGGAGGGGCGCGCGAAAAACTGTTTTTT
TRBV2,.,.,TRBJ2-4,CASSYFAVPPLQYF,TGTGCCAGCAGTTATTTTGCGGTACCGCCCCTTCAGTACTTC
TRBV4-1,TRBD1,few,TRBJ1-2,CASSQMTGGAYGYTF,TGCGCCAGCAGCCAAATGACAGGGGGCGCCTATGGCTACACCTTC
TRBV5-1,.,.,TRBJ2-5,CASSLSVGEETQYF,TGCGCCAGCAGCTTGTCGGTGGGAGAAGAGACCCAGTACTTC
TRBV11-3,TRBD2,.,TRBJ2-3,CASSFSGGDTQYF,TGTGCCAGCAGCTTTTCCGGGGGGGATACGCAGTATTTT
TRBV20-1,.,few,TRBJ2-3,CSASEGGSWNTDTQYF,TGCAGTGCTAGTGAGGGAGGTAGCTGGAACACAGATACGCAGTATTTT
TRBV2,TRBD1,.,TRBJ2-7,CASSDEGQGYEQYF,TGTGCCAGCAGTGACGAGGGACAGGGCTACGAGCAGTACTTC
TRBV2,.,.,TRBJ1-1,CASSGPTGGEAAFF,TGTGCCAGCAGTGGCCCTACAGGAGGGGAGGCAGCTTTCTTT
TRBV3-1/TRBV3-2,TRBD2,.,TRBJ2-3,CASSQGLAGDTQYF,TGTGCCAGCAGCCAAGGACTAGCGGGAGATACGCAGTATTTT
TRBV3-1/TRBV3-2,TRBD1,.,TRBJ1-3,CASSRDRDSGNTIYF,TGTGCCAGCAGCCGGGACAGGGACTCTGGAAACACCATATATTTT
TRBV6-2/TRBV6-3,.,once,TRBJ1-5,CASSPEPGVRQPQHF,TGTGCCAGCAGTCCCGAACCCGGGGTCCGACAGCCCCAGCATTTT
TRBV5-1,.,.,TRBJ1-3,CASSLTEGNTIYF,TGCGCCAGCAGCTTGACAGAGGGAAACACCATATATTTT
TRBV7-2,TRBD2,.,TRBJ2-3,CASSTGTRADTQYF,TGTGCCAGCAGCACCGGGACTAGAGCAGATACGCAGTATTTT
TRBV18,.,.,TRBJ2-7,CASSPKPVHEQYF,TGTGCCAGCTCACCCAAGCCTGTCCACGAGCAGTACTTC
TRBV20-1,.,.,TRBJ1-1,CSASGDTEAFF,TGCAGTGCTTCGGGAGACACTGAAGCTTTCTTT
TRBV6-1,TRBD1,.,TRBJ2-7,CASSEAPQGAYEQYF,TGTGCCAGCAGTGAAGCCCCACAGGGGGCTTACGAGCAGTACTTC
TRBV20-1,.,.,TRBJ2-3,CSALSTDTQYF,TGCAGTGCCCTGAGCACAGATACGCAGTATTTT
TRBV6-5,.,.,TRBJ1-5,CASSFNSNQPQHF,TGTGCCAGCAGCTTTAATAGCAATCAGCCCCAGCATTTT
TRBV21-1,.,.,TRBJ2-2,CASSISKRIQSRELFF,TGTGCCAGCAGCATTAGTAAGCGGATCCAAAGCCGGGAGCTGTTTTTT
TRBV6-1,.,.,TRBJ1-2,CASSESGDYGYTF,TGTGCCAGCAGTGAATCAGGGGACTATGGCTACACCTTC
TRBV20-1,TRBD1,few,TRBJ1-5,CSASARGSYQPQHF,TGCAGTGCTAGTGCCAGGGGGTCCTATCAGCCCCAGCATTTT
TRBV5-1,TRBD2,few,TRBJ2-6,CASSDRGVQFTGANVLTF,TGCGCCAGCAGCGACCGGGGGGTCCAGTTCACTGGGGCCAACGTCCTGACTTTC
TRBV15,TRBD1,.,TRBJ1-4,CATSRSGQAEKLFF,TGTGCCACCAGCAGATCGGGACAGGCTGAAAAACTGTTTTTT
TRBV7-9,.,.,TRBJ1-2,CASSLAGDYGYTF,TGTGCCAGCAGCTTAGCAGGGGACTATGGCTACACCTTC